The sequence of this T cell receptor (beta chain) was determined in a study of blood T cell repertoires in COVID-19. This clone occurred a few times. Authors' analysis steps: It was from reference gene primer amplification that nucleated cell counts were estimated. Profiled with immunoSEQ multiplex PCR; TCRdb holds only in-frame clones, not every one. V, J and clone size reflect that table, while D and trimming were determined from the DNA. The data hold roughly 99,000 clones, with roughly 83% observed a single time. The TCR comes from a human donor in a cohort sampled during active COVID-19. Sequencing used peripheral blood.

CDR3 bases: TGCAGCAGCTTTACAGGGTTCACCGGGGAGCTGTTTTTT. Its translation is CSSFTGFTGELFF. The chain links TRBV29-1 to TRBJ2-2, with D possibly matching TRBD1 (6 bases). The CDR3 is 13 amino acids. Looked up from germline, CDR1 is SQVTM and CDR2 is ANQGSEA. Trimming removed 8 bases from V and 4 bases from J, with 14 bases in between.